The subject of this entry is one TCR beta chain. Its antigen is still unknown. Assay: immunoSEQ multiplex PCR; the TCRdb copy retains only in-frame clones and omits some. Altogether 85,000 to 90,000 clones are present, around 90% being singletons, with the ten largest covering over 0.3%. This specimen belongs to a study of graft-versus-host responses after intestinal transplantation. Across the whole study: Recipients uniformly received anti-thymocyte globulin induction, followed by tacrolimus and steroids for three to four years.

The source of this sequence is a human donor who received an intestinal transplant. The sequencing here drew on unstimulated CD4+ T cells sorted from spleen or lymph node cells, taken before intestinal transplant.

The CDR3 sequence is CASSSRTGVQETQYF. CDR3 coding DNA: TGTGCCAGCAGCTCCCGTACGGGGGTTCAAGAGACCCAGTACTTC. The rearrangement uses TRBV11-2 and TRBJ2-5; D perhaps matches TRBD2 (6 bases). The length of the CDR3 is 15 residues. V was trimmed by 4 bases and J by 2 bases, leaving 14 bases between them. Germline V gene data show CDR1 as SGHAT and CDR2 as FQNNGV.